Listed below are T cell receptor beta chains from one sample, sequenced in a study of cytomegalovirus exposure and HLA in healthy donors. The method was immunoSEQ multiplex PCR; TCRdb's version includes in-frame clones alone and lacks a portion of them. This table has roughly 70,000 clones, roughly 96% appearing once. The sequenced sample was PBMCs. The receptors come from a man younger than 35 in good health and CMV-seronegative. CDR3s include the opening cysteine and the closing phenylalanine or tryptophan. D genes are given only for firm matches. Expanded clones get a size class; other rows say once, few or many, or leave the size out.

D	V	size	J	DNA	CDR3
-	TRBV6-5	-	TRBJ1-2	TGTGCCAGCAGTTACTCGAACAGTAACTATGGCTACACCTTC	CASSYSNSNYGYTF
-	TRBV5-6	-	TRBJ2-2	TGTGCCAGCAGCTTATCGGACACCGGGGAGCTGTTTTTT	CASSLSDTGELFF
TRBD1	TRBV2	once	TRBJ2-7	TGTGCCAGCAGCACAGGGGGCGGAGAGCAGTACTTC	CASSTGGGEQYF
TRBD1	TRBV19	-	TRBJ1-5	TGTGCCAGTAGTGCCCGGGACAGGGGTCAGCCCCAGCATTTT	CASSARDRGQPQHF
TRBD2	TRBV30	-	TRBJ2-1	TGTGCCTGGAGTGTACTTTTCTGGACTAGCGCTTACAATGAGCAGTTCTTC	CAWSVLFWTSAYNEQFF
TRBD1	TRBV6-5	-	TRBJ1-2	TGTGCCAGCAGTGACAGGGGGCAGGATGGCTACACCTTC	CASSDRGQDGYTF
-	TRBV23-1	-	TRBJ2-7	TGCGCCAGCCCTTACGAGCAGTACTTC	CASPYEQYF
TRBD1	TRBV10-3	-	TRBJ2-3	TGTGCCATCAGTGAGTCGATAACCCAGGGGGCAGGTACGCAGTATTTT	CAISESITQGAGTQYF
-	TRBV27	-	TRBJ1-5	TGTGCCAGCAGTGACAGACAAGGCAATCAGCCCCAGCATTTT	CASSDRQGNQPQHF
TRBD1	TRBV6-1	-	TRBJ2-3	TGTGCCAGCAGTGGGGACAGGGTCGGCACAGATACGCAGTATTTT	CASSGDRVGTDTQYF
TRBD1	TRBV27	-	TRBJ1-2	TGTGCCAGCAGTTTAATTGGACAGGGGCAGTATGGCTACACCTTC	CASSLIGQGQYGYTF
-	TRBV6-6	-	TRBJ1-1	TGTGCCAGCAGCCCTACAGGGATCACTGAAGCTTTCTTT	CASSPTGITEAFF
TRBD1	TRBV5-1	once	TRBJ1-2	TGCGCCAGCAGCCCCCCGGACAGGGATGAAGGCTACACCTTC	CASSPPDRDEGYTF
TRBD1	TRBV4-1	-	TRBJ2-2	TGCGCCAGCAGCCCGGGACAGGGGGCCGGCACCGGGGAGCTGTTTTTT	CASSPGQGAGTGELFF
TRBD1	TRBV12-5	-	TRBJ1-4	TGTGCTAGTGGCCGATCAGGGGGAGGTGAAAAACTGTTTTTT	CASGRSGGGEKLFF
TRBD1	TRBV5-1	-	TRBJ1-1	TGCGCCAGCAGCTTGGCTTATAGGGGGCGGATGAACACTGAAGCTTTCTTT	CASSLAYRGRMNTEAFF
-	TRBV29-1	few	TRBJ1-2	TGCAGCGTTGAAGATCGACAGCTCTATGGCTACACCTTC	CSVEDRQLYGYTF
TRBD2	TRBV14	-	TRBJ2-1	TGTGCCAGCAGCTTCCTAGCGGGAGGGCCGGTAGAGCAGTTCTTC	CASSFLAGGPVEQFF
TRBD1	TRBV19	-	TRBJ2-7	TGTGCCAGTAGTATGAAGTCGGTGGGACAGGGCACCTACGAGCAGTACTTC	CASSMKSVGQGTYEQYF
TRBD2	TRBV5-6	-	TRBJ2-1	TGTGCCAGCAGAGCTCTAGCGGCCTACAATGAGCAGTTCTTC	CASRALAAYNEQFF
TRBD1	TRBV15	-	TRBJ2-1	TGTGCCACCAGCAGAGATCAACGGTCGGACAGGGTCGAATTCTTC	CATSRDQRSDRVEFF
-	TRBV19	-	TRBJ1-6	TGTGCCAGTAGTTCAAATGGCAGGGAGGGAGGTTCACCCCTCCACTTT	CASSSNGREGGSPLHF
TRBD1	TRBV2	-	TRBJ2-5	TGTGCCAGCAGGGGACAGGGGGCGGCGGAGACCCAGTACTTC	CASRGQGAAETQYF
-	TRBV27	-	TRBJ1-1	TGTGCCAGCAGTAGCGGACAGTTTGAAGCTTTCTTT	CASSSGQFEAFF
-	TRBV30	-	TRBJ1-1	TGTGCCTGGAGTTGGCAGTCGAACACTGAAGCTTTCTTT	CAWSWQSNTEAFF
-	TRBV2	-	TRBJ1-3	TGTGCCAGCAGTGGCAGGGAAACTGGAAACACCATATATTTT	CASSGRETGNTIYF
-	TRBV6-5	-	TRBJ2-7	TGTGCCAGCAGTTACTCCGGGAAAACCTACGAGCAGTACTTC	CASSYSGKTYEQYF
TRBD2	TRBV30	-	TRBJ2-1	TGTGCCTGGCAGGTCCTTGGACTAGCGGGAGGATACAATGAGCAGTTCTTC	CAWQVLGLAGGYNEQFF
TRBD2	TRBV6-5	-	TRBJ2-2	TGTGCCAGCAGTTACTCGACTAGCGGGAACACCGGGGAGCTGTTTTTT	CASSYSTSGNTGELFF
-	TRBV18	-	TRBJ1-1	TGTGCCAGCTCAAGGGGCGCAGGTTCGGTCACTGAAGCTTTCTTT	CASSRGAGSVTEAFF
-	TRBV9	-	TRBJ1-3	TGTGCCAGCAGCGTAGGAGCGGCGAACTCTGGAAACACCATATATTTT	CASSVGAANSGNTIYF
-	TRBV6-1	-	TRBJ1-1	TGTGCCAGCAGTGTACGGGAGGACACTGAAGCTTTCTTT	CASSVREDTEAFF
-	TRBV30	-	TRBJ1-1	TGTGCCTGGAGTGGGGAGGGGCAGTACACTGAAGCTTTCTTT	CAWSGEGQYTEAFF
-	TRBV5-1	-	TRBJ1-4	TGCGCCAGCAGCTTCCAGGGATCAACTAATGAAAAACTGTTTTTT	CASSFQGSTNEKLFF
-	TRBV6-6	few	TRBJ1-3	TGTGCCAGCAGACAACAAGGGGCTGGAAACACCATATATTTT	CASRQQGAGNTIYF
TRBD1	TRBV5-4	-	TRBJ1-6	TGTGCCAGCAGCTTCTGGACAGGTGGAAATTCACCCCTCCACTTT	CASSFWTGGNSPLHF
TRBD2	TRBV19	-	TRBJ2-7	TGTGCCAGTAGCGACCACTACCAGCGGGAGGGCCCCTACGAGCAGTACTTC	CASSDHYQREGPYEQYF
TRBD1	TRBV18	-	TRBJ2-3	TGTGCCAGCTCATCCGGACAGGGGAGCACAGATACGCAGTATTTT	CASSSGQGSTDTQYF
-	TRBV5-1	-	TRBJ1-1	TGCGCCAGCAGCTTGGAGGGGATGAACACTGAAGCTTTCTTT	CASSLEGMNTEAFF
-	TRBV6-5	-	TRBJ1-4	TGTGTCAGCAGTTTACAGGGAGGGGGTGAAAAACTGTTTTTT	CVSSLQGGGEKLFF
TRBD1	TRBV4-1	-	TRBJ2-5	TGCGCCAGCAGCTACCGGGACAGTAAAGAGACCCAGTACTTC	CASSYRDSKETQYF
-	TRBV6-1	-	TRBJ2-7	TGTGCCAGCACGGTCAGCCTAGCTCTCTCCTACGAGCAGTACTTC	CASTVSLALSYEQYF